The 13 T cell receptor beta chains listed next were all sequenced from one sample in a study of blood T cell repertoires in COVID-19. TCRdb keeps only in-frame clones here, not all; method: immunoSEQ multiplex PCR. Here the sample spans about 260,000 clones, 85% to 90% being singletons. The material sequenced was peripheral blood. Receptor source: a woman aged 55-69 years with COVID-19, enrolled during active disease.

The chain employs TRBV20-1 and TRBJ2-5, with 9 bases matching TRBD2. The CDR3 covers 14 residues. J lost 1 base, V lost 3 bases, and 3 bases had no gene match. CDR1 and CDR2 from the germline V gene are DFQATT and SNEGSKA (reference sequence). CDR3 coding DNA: TGCAGTGCTAGTCCTAGCGGGGCCCAAGAGACCCAGTACTTC. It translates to CSASPSGAQETQYF.

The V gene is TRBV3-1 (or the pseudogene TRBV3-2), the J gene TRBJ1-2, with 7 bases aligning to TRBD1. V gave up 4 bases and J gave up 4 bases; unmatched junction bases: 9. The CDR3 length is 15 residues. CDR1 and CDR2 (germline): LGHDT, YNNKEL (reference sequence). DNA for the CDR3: TGTGCCAGCAGCCCCGGGGCAGGGGGAAGCTATGGCTACACCTTC. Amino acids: CASSPGAGGSYGYTF.

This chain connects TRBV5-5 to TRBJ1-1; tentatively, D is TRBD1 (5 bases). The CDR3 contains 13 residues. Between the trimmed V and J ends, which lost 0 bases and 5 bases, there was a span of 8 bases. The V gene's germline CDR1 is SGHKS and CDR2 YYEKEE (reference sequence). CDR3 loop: CASSLERGTEAFF. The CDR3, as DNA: TGTGCCAGCAGCTTGGAAAGGGGAACTGAAGCTTTCTTT.

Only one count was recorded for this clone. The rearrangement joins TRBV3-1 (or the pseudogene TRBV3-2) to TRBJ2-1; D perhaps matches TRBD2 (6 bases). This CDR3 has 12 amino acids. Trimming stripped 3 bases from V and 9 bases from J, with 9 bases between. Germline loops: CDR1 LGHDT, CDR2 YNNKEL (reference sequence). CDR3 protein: CASSHTSPEQFF. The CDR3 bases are TGTGCCAGCAGCCACACTAGCCCTGAGCAGTTCTTC.

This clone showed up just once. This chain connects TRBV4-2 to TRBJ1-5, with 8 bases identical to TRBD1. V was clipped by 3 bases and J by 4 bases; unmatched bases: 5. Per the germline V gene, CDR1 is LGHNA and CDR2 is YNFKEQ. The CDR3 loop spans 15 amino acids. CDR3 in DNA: TGTGCCAGCAGCCATCGGACAGGGCCAAATCAGCCCCAGCATTTT. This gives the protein CASSHRTGPNQPQHF.

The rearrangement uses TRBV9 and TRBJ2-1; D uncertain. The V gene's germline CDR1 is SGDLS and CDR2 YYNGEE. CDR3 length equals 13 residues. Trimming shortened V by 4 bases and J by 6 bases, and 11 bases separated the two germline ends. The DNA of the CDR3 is TGTGCCAGCAGCCCGAGTCGTCCCAATGAGCAGTTCTTC. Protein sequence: CASSPSRPNEQFF. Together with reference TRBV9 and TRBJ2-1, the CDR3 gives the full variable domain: DSGVTQTPKHLITATGQRVTLRCSPRSGDLSVYWYQQSLDQGLQFLIQYYNGEERAKGNILERFSAQQFPDLHSELNLSSLELGDSALYFCASSPSRPNEQFFGPGTRLTVL.

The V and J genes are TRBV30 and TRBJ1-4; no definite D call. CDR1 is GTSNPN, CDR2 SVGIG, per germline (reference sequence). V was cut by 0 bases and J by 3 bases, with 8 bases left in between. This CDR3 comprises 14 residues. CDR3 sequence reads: CAWSVMDSNEKLFF. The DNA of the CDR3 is TGTGCCTGGAGTGTAATGGACTCTAATGAAAAACTGTTTTTT.

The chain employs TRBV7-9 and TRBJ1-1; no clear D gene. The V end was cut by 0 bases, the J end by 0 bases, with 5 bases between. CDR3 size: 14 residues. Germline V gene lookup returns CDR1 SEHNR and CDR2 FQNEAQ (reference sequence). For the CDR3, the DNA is TGTGCCAGCAGCTTAGCGCGTGTGAACACTGAAGCTTTCTTT. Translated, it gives CASSLARVNTEAFF.

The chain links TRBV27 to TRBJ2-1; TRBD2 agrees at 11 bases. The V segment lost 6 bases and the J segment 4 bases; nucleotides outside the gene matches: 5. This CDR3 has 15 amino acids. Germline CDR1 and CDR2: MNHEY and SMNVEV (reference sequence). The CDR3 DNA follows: TGTGCCAGCAGCCCCAGACTAGCGGGGTACAATGAGCAGTTCTTC. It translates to CASSPRLAGYNEQFF.

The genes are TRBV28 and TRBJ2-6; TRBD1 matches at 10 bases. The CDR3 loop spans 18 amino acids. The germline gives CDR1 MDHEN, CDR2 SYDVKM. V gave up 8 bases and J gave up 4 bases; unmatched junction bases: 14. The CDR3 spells CASGPRTGGTWGANVLTF. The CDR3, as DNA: TGTGCCAGCGGGCCCCGGACAGGGGGAACTTGGGGGGCCAACGTCCTGACTTTC.

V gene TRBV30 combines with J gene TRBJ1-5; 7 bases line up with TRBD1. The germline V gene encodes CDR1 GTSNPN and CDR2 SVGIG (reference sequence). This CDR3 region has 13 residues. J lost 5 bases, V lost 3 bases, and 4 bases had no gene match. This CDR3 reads CAWSLDRDQPQHF. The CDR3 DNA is TGTGCCTGGAGCCTAGACAGGGATCAGCCCCAGCATTTT. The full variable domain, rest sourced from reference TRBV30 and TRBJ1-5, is SQTIHQWPATLVQPVGSPLSLECTVEGTSNPNLYWYRQAAGRGLQLLFYSVGIGQISSEVPQNLSASRPQDRQFILSSKKLLLSDSGFYLCAWSLDRDQPQHFGDGTRLSIL.

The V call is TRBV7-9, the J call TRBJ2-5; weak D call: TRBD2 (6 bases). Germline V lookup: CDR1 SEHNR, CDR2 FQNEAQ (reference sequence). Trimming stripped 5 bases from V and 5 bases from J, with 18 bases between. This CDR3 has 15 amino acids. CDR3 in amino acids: CASSPGRPVGETQYF. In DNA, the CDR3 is TGTGCCAGCAGCCCCGGGAGACCCGTTGGGGAGACCCAGTACTTC.

CDR3: CASSDREGVSPTF. The CDR3 coding sequence is TGTGCCAGCAGTGACAGGGAGGGAGTGTCTCCCACCTTC. This sequence joins TRBV6-4 and TRBJ1-2; no reliable D call. CDR1 is MRHNA, CDR2 SNTAGT, per germline. The CDR3 runs to 13 residues. Trimming removed 2 bases from V and 13 bases from J, with 17 bases in between.